The rows below give T cell receptor beta chains drawn from one sample of a study of blood T cells in healthy people across ages. TCRdb fed the 5' RACE reads into MiXCR, producing one record per CDR3 protein. Altogether roughly 680,000 distinct CDR3 sequences are present, around 21% being singletons, with the ten largest covering roughly 3.9%. Sequencing was carried out using blood. The receptors stem from an older man in good health. The CDR3 runs from the conserved cysteine through the conserved F or W. D genes are given only for firm matches. Size is stated for part of the rows, as once, few or many counts, or as a class when the clone is expanded.

NA,15,NA,TRBJ1-1,TRBV15,TGTGCCACCAGCATCCGCTTGGAATTGAACACTGAAGCTTTCTTT,CATSIRLELNTEAFF
TRBD1,17,NA,TRBJ2-6,TRBV7-9,TGTGCCAGCAGCCGGGCAGGGGGCTCCCCTGGGGCCAACGTCCTGACTTTC,CASSRAGGSPGANVLTF
TRBD1,13,few,TRBJ1-6,TRBV6-5,TGTGCCAGCAGTTTCGACAGGGGTTCACCCCTCCACTTT,CASSFDRGSPLHF
NA,14,NA,TRBJ2-5,TRBV12-3/TRBV12-4,TGTGCCAGCAGTCCCGGCGAGGGAGTAGAGACCCAGTACTTC,CASSPGEGVETQYF
NA,16,few,TRBJ1-6,TRBV7-6,TGTGCCAGCAGCTTAATGGATAGCTCCTATAATTCACCCCTCCACTTT,CASSLMDSSYNSPLHF
NA,15,NA,TRBJ2-7,TRBV7-6,TGTGCCAGCAGCCTAGACCCCCTCCGGGACCACGAGCAGTACTTC,CASSLDPLRDHEQYF
NA,13,NA,TRBJ1-1,TRBV29-1,TGCAGCGCCGAAGGGGATAAGAACACTGAAGCTTTCTTT,CSAEGDKNTEAFF
NA,15,few,TRBJ1-2,TRBV7-2,TGTGCCAGCAGCTTAGTGAGCCCTTCTAACTATGGCTACACCTTC,CASSLVSPSNYGYTF
TRBD2,13,NA,TRBJ2-1,TRBV29-1,TGCAGCCTTATAGCGGGAGTGAGAAATGAGCAGTTCTTC,CSLIAGVRNEQFF
NA,13,NA,TRBJ2-5,TRBV29-1,TGCAGCGTTGGGGTAGCAGGGGTGGAGACCCAGTACTTC,CSVGVAGVETQYF
NA,15,NA,TRBJ2-6,TRBV19,TGTGCCAGTAGTATAGTGGACTCTGGGGCCAACGTCCTGACTTTC,CASSIVDSGANVLTF
NA,14,NA,TRBJ2-5,TRBV28,TGTGCCAGCAGTTTCGGGCGGGATGGTGAGACCCAGTACTTC,CASSFGRDGETQYF
TRBD1,16,NA,TRBJ1-5,TRBV28,TGTGCCAGCATCCCTCCACAGGGGGTTAGCAATCAGCCCCAGCATTTT,CASIPPQGVSNQPQHF
NA,14,NA,TRBJ2-3,TRBV11-2,TGTGCCAGCAGCTTCGTTGAGGGCACAGATACGCAGTATTTT,CASSFVEGTDTQYF
TRBD2,18,NA,TRBJ2-2,TRBV7-9,TGTGCCAGCAGCTCCCTGGGACTAGCGGGAGTGAGAGACGGGGAGCTGTTTTTT,CASSSLGLAGVRDGELFF
NA,20,NA,TRBJ2-3,TRBV9,TGTGCCAGCAGCGCCCAGACCCCGGGGACGGCAGACCATTTCACAGATACGCAGTATTTT,CASSAQTPGTADHFTDTQYF